This TCR beta chain was obtained from a study of T cells after yellow fever vaccination. Germline CDR1 SGDLS, CDR2 YYNGEE. V was cut by 1 base and J by 4 bases, with 16 bases left in between. The CDR3 is made up of 16 amino acids. Using its own MiXCR run on the 5' RACE reads, TCRdb lists one record per CDR3 protein. Of about 330,000 distinct CDR3 sequences in the sample, roughly 4.3% were seen once. This clonotype originated in a man aged 18 to 30 who received the YFV17D yellow fever vaccine. The starting material was PBMCs, obtained 5 days after the yellow fever booster vaccination. The V gene is TRBV9, the J gene TRBJ2-3; a weak D match, TRBD1 (5 bases). CDR3 amino acids: CASSVWGGTPPDTQYF. The CDR3 region has the DNA TGTGCCAGCAGCGTATGGGGCGGAACCCCCCCAGATACGCAGTATTTT.